The next 29 T cell receptor beta chains were all read from a single sample in a study of blood T cell repertoires in COVID-19. Assay: immunoSEQ multiplex PCR; the TCRdb copy retains only in-frame clones and omits some. The sample comprises approximately 90,000 clones, around 88% of which are singletons, and 0.95% to 1.5% rests with the top ten. The sequenced material came from peripheral blood. These receptors originate from an older man with active or convalescent COVID-19.

The gene calls are TRBV9 and TRBJ2-1; D gene unclear. The CDR3 has 16 amino acids. The germline V and J ends were trimmed by 0 bases and 9 bases, with 19 bases remaining between them. Germline CDR1 reads SGDLS; CDR2 reads YYNGEE. The CDR3 DNA reads as TGTGCCAGCAGCGTAGCTACGGCTAGAAGAACGACTGAGCAGTTCTTC. As protein: CASSVATARRTTEQFF.

The chain is built from TRBV10-3 and TRBJ1-2, with 8 bases fitting TRBD1. CDR1 and CDR2 (germline): ENHRY, SYGVKD. V was pared by 2 bases and J by 3 bases, with 2 bases of the junction left unmatched. The CDR3 loop spans 14 amino acids. The CDR3 region has the DNA TGTGCCATCAGTGAGAACAGGGGGGACTATGGCTACACCTTC. This encodes CAISENRGDYGYTF.

The chain links TRBV19 to TRBJ2-6; 9 bases are shared with TRBD1. Germline CDR1 reads LNHDA; CDR2 reads SQIVND (reference sequence). With 3 bases clipped from V and 2 bases from J, the junction kept 2 bases outside the gene matches. This CDR3 contains 16 residues. DNA of the CDR3: TGTGCCAGTAGTATGAACAGGGGGCCTGGGGCCAACGTCCTGACTTTC. Translation gives CASSMNRGPGANVLTF.

The chain joins TRBV7-2 to TRBJ2-7; possible D gene TRBD2, 6 bases. This CDR3 has 14 amino acids. Between the trimmed V and J ends, which lost 4 bases and 4 bases, there was a span of 14 bases. CDR1 is SGHTA and CDR2 is FQGNSA in the germline V gene. The CDR3 DNA reads as TGTGCCAGCAGCTCCAGGGACTGGATATACGAGCAGTACTTC. Protein sequence: CASSSRDWIYEQYF.

The V call is TRBV5-4, the J call TRBJ2-1; 7 nucleotides agree with TRBD1. Unmatched junction bases numbered 3, after V lost 3 bases and J lost 0 bases. This CDR3 region has 15 residues. Germline V gene sequence: CDR1 SGHNT, CDR2 YYREEE (reference sequence). CDR3: CASSSTGVSYNEQFF. CDR3 nucleotides: TGTGCCAGCAGCTCTACAGGGGTCTCCTACAATGAGCAGTTCTTC.

The chain links TRBV7-2 to TRBJ1-2, with D perhaps matching TRBD1 (5 bases). Germline assignment: CDR1 SGHTA and CDR2 FQGNSA. The CDR3 contains 13 residues. V lost 1 base and J 2 bases, leaving 5 bases between the germline ends. In nucleotides, the CDR3 is TGTGCCAGCAGCTTAGGGGGCAACTATGGCTACACCTTC. Translation: CASSLGGNYGYTF.

This chain joins TRBV19 and TRBJ2-7; 7 bases line up with TRBD1. After removal of 6 bases from V and 3 bases from J, the junction contained 11 bases not matched to a gene. This CDR3 has 15 residues. The germline V gene encodes CDR1 LNHDA and CDR2 SQIVND (reference sequence). CDR3 amino acids: CASSTTQGLLYEQYF. In DNA, the CDR3 is TGTGCCAGTAGCACAACACAGGGGCTCCTCTACGAGCAGTACTTC.

This chain connects TRBV7-9 to TRBJ2-7, with unresolved D. With 5 bases removed from V and 4 bases from J, the gap between germline ends came to 12 bases. CDR3 length equals 13 residues. Per germline, CDR1 SEHNR and CDR2 FQNEAQ (reference sequence). CDR3 DNA: TGTGCCAGCAGCCAAGTGGGCTTTTACGAGCAGTACTTC. Translated: CASSQVGFYEQYF.

DNA of the CDR3: TGTGCCAGCAGTTACTCGGGACTAGCGGGTTTGAATGAGCAGTTCTTC. It is translated as CASSYSGLAGLNEQFF. The V gene is TRBV6-2 or TRBV6-3, the J gene TRBJ2-1, with 12 bases that match TRBD2. With V trimmed by 0 bases and J by 7 bases, 4 bases remained unmatched. Germline values: CDR1 MNHEY, CDR2 SVGEGT. This CDR3 has 16 residues.

The rearrangement uses TRBV19 and TRBJ1-3, with a possible D match to TRBD1 (6 bases). CDR3 length: 14 amino acids. Trimming cost V 4 bases and J 4 bases, with 11 bases left between them. Looked up from germline, CDR1 is LNHDA and CDR2 is SQIVND (reference sequence). The CDR3 DNA is TGTGCCAGTAGTACTCAGGGGTTGGGAAACACCATATATTTT. As protein: CASSTQGLGNTIYF.

The chain is built from TRBV14 and TRBJ1-1; no clear D. The CDR3 runs to 14 residues. V was pared by 2 bases and J by 4 bases, with 11 bases between. CDR1 is SGHDN and CDR2 is FVKESK in the germline V gene. CDR3 coding DNA: TGTGCCAGCAGCCAATTCTTGAGTGCCACTGAAGCTTTCTTT. Its translation is CASSQFLSATEAFF. The variable domain in full, with the rest retrieved from reference TRBV14 and TRBJ1-1, is EAGVTQFPSHSVIEKGQTVTLRCDPISGHDNLYWYRRVMGKEIKFLLHFVKESKQDESGMPNNRFLAERTGGTYSTLKVQPAELEDSGVYFCASSQFLSATEAFFGQGTRLTVV.

V usage is TRBV28 and J usage is TRBJ1-1; weak D call: TRBD1 (6 bases). The CDR3 runs 13 residues. Germline V gene data show CDR1 as MDHEN and CDR2 as SYDVKM. The V gene lost 5 bases and the J gene lost 7 bases, with 14 bases spanning the gap. CDR3 region: CASSPPGTIEAFF. The CDR3 nucleotides are TGTGCCAGCAGTCCCCCCGGGACAATTGAAGCTTTCTTT.

The rearrangement links TRBV14 to TRBJ2-5; TRBD2 is a possible D gene (5 bases). The CDR3 sequence is 15 residues long. Trimming took off 3 bases at V and 2 bases at J, with 13 bases between the two ends. CDR1 and CDR2 (germline): SGHDN, FVKESK. CDR3 nucleotide sequence: TGTGCCAGCAGCCACCGTCTAGCTCTACAAGAGACCCAGTACTTC. This encodes CASSHRLALQETQYF.

The chain couples TRBV7-3 to TRBJ2-2; 9 bases are a match to TRBD2. Germline CDR1 is SGHTA and CDR2 is FQGTGA. V lost 5 bases to trimming and J lost 5 bases; unmatched junction nucleotides: 9. This CDR3 contains 16 residues. CDR3 sequence: CASSAQPAGGTGELFF. The DNA for the CDR3 is TGTGCCAGCAGCGCGCAGCCTGCGGGAGGGACCGGGGAGCTGTTTTTT.

The chain joins TRBV4-1 to TRBJ1-2; D gene ambiguous. The CDR3 covers 15 residues. V was trimmed by 2 bases and J by 4 bases, leaving 14 bases between them. From germline, CDR1 is MGHRA and CDR2 YSYEKL. CDR3 region: CASSQPSGVSYGYTF. The CDR3 nucleotides are TGCGCCAGCAGCCAACCCTCCGGGGTGAGCTATGGCTACACCTTC.

This chain uses TRBV7-2 with TRBJ1-1; D might be TRBD1 (5 bases). Trimming cost V 1 base and J 1 base, with 13 bases left between them. The CDR3 extends over 16 amino acids. From germline, CDR1 is SGHTA and CDR2 FQGNSA. The CDR3 DNA is TGTGCCAGCAGCTTAGTCACCGGGGGAAGGAACACTGAAGCTTTCTTT. Protein: CASSLVTGGRNTEAFF.

This clone was seen more than once but under ten times. This chain joins TRBV15 and TRBJ2-1, with TRBD2 as a possible D gene (6 bases). Trimming cost V 0 bases and J 7 bases, with 16 bases left between them. The CDR3 runs 16 residues. The germline V gene has CDR1 LNHNV and CDR2 YYDKDF (reference sequence). The CDR3: CATSRDQGLGLNEQFF. The CDR3 bases are TGTGCCACCAGCAGAGATCAGGGACTTGGCCTTAATGAGCAGTTCTTC.

The rearrangement uses TRBV5-1 and TRBJ2-2; a weak D match, TRBD1 (6 bases). The CDR3 has 15 amino acids. Trimming took off 4 bases at V and 3 bases at J, with 13 bases between the two ends. Germline V gene data show CDR1 as SGHRS and CDR2 as YFSETQ. As DNA, the CDR3 is TGCGCCAGCAGCCTTGGGGGCCTCTACACCGGGGAGCTGTTTTTT. Encoded protein: CASSLGGLYTGELFF.

This chain uses TRBV6-2 or TRBV6-3 with TRBJ2-1; TRBD2 matches 7 bases. The V gene end was trimmed by 4 bases and the J gene end by 4 bases; junction bases not matched to a gene: 1. The germline CDR1 and CDR2 sequences are MNHEY and SVGEGT. CDR3 length: 13 residues. The CDR3 loop is CASSWTRYNEQFF. The CDR3 DNA reads TGTGCCAGCAGTTGGACTAGATACAATGAGCAGTTCTTC.

V and J are TRBV6-2 or TRBV6-3 and TRBJ2-2; 9 bases line up with TRBD1. This CDR3 spans 16 amino acids. The germline CDR1 and CDR2 sequences are MNHEY and SVGEGT. V shed 5 bases, J shed 1 base, and the junction held 5 bases outside the gene matches. The CDR3 loop is CASSHWGQGNTGELFF. CDR3 DNA sequence: TGTGCCAGCAGTCATTGGGGACAGGGGAACACCGGGGAGCTGTTTTTT.

The J gene is TRBJ2-1, the V gene TRBV24-1, with 10 positions matching TRBD2. The CDR3 runs to 17 residues. The V segment lost 7 bases and the J segment 4 bases; nucleotides outside the gene matches: 12. Looked up from germline, CDR1 is KGHDR and CDR2 is SFDVKD. The CDR3 DNA reads as TGTGCCACCAGCCGGAGTCACCAAGCGGGAGGGTACAATGAGCAGTTCTTC. It is translated as CATSRSHQAGGYNEQFF.

The CDR3 is CASSEALRGYEQYF. The DNA of the CDR3 is TGTGCCAGCAGTGAAGCGCTTCGGGGCTACGAGCAGTACTTC. The chain has TRBV6-1 and TRBJ2-7; D perhaps matches TRBD2 (5 bases). The CDR3 is made up of 14 amino acids. CDR1 is MNHNS and CDR2 is SASEGT in the germline V gene. V was clipped by 0 bases and J by 3 bases, with 9 bases between them.

This chain joins TRBV11-2 and TRBJ1-1; no firm D call. The CDR3 has 13 amino acids. Trimming stripped 4 bases from V and 6 bases from J, with 12 bases between. Germline lookup yields CDR1 SGHAT and CDR2 FQNNGV. The CDR3 coding sequence is TGTGCCAGCAGCTGGGCCCGTTTCTCTGAAGCTTTCTTT. Its translation is CASSWARFSEAFF.

The chain links TRBV19 to TRBJ1-5; 10 bases line up with TRBD1. Germline CDR1 is LNHDA and CDR2 is SQIVND (reference sequence). Unmatched junction bases numbered 19, after V lost 5 bases and J lost 3 bases. The CDR3 covers 20 residues. CDR3 coding DNA: TGTGCCAGTAGTCCTCGGGTTACCGGACAGGGGGGATTGGACAATCAGCCCCAGCATTTT. Translation: CASSPRVTGQGGLDNQPQHF.

This rearrangement joins TRBV27 to TRBJ2-3; 8 nucleotides align to TRBD1. Trimming cost V 2 bases and J 4 bases; bases outside gene matches: 20. Germline V gene lookup returns CDR1 MNHEY and CDR2 SMNVEV (reference sequence). There are 20 residues in the CDR3. The CDR3 loop is CASSLDPAGWSGGRSDTQYF. CDR3 nucleotide sequence: TGTGCCAGCAGTTTAGATCCGGCTGGGTGGTCAGGGGGCAGGTCAGATACGCAGTATTTT.

V usage is TRBV10-3 and J usage is TRBJ2-2; 12 nucleotides line up with TRBD2. The CDR3 sequence is 20 residues long. J was trimmed by 2 bases and V by 6 bases; bases with no gene match: 16. The germline CDR1 and CDR2 sequences are ENHRY and SYGVKD. The CDR3 sequence is CAISGQLTSGRPHNTGELFF. CDR3 bases: TGTGCCATCAGCGGACAGCTTACTAGCGGGAGGCCTCATAACACCGGGGAGCTGTTTTTT.

This sequence joins TRBV30 and TRBJ2-1; D is undetermined. This CDR3 contains 13 residues. The germline V gene encodes CDR1 GTSNPN and CDR2 SVGIG (reference sequence). Between the trimmed V and J ends, which lost 0 bases and 7 bases, there was a span of 10 bases. The CDR3 sequence: CAWSVGAGNEQFF. DNA of the CDR3: TGTGCCTGGAGTGTAGGAGCCGGTAATGAGCAGTTCTTC.

The rearrangement uses TRBV10-3 and TRBJ2-1; 7 bases match TRBD2. Germline V gene sequence: CDR1 ENHRY, CDR2 SYGVKD. Germline trimming cut 4 bases from V and 1 base from J; bases unmatched to any gene: 7. The CDR3 contains 16 residues. The CDR3 loop reads CAISGPSGNSYNEQFF. The DNA of the CDR3 is TGTGCCATCAGTGGCCCTAGCGGAAATTCCTACAATGAGCAGTTCTTC.

This chain uses TRBV7-2 with TRBJ1-1; D is unresolved. The CDR3 contains 13 residues. CDR1 and CDR2 (germline): SGHTA, FQGNSA. V was clipped by 5 bases and J by 0 bases, with 7 bases between them. This CDR3 reads CASSKQVNTEAFF. DNA of the CDR3: TGTGCCAGCAGCAAACAAGTGAACACTGAAGCTTTCTTT.